The TCR beta chain described here comes from a study of T cell repertoires in cytomegalovirus infection. On the study more broadly: Shared public TCR beta signatures pointed to both CMV infection and a matching HLA type.

TCRdb reprocessed the reads via MiXCR and lists one record per CDR3 protein. The sample has 700,000 to 900,000 distinct CDR3 sequences; just under 30% are singletons. General observations from the study: Clonotype analysis showed dominance of the ex vivo response by HLA-C-restricted CMV-specific TCR beta clonotypes.

The CDR3 is made up of 10 amino acids. Germline V gene lookup returns CDR1 SEHNR and CDR2 FQNEAQ (reference sequence). This clonotype was observed a few times. The antigen remains unidentified. An end of the junction does not agree with germline; a read error may underlie this. Sequenced here: cultured CD8+ T cells from PBMCs, sampled from culture after CMV antigen stimulation. V and J are TRBV7-9 and TRBJ2-1, with a possible D match to TRBD1 (6 bases). This clonotype was sampled from a human donor in good health (CMV status not recorded). Some clones in this sample may be carry-over from other donors' samples. DNA of the CDR3: TGTGCCAGCAGCTTAACAGAGGGGGAATTC. This gives the protein CASSLTEGEF.